The 23 T cell receptor beta chains below come from one sample, sequenced in a study of T cells in Graves' hyperthyroidism and ophthalmopathy. Amplification of TCR beta CDR3 regions was performed using RNA transcripts as template. RT-PCR in the first round (using the HTBI primer set) targeted the TCR CDR3. MiXCR was run by TCRdb on the multiplex PCR reads, yielding one entry per CDR3 protein. The table records about 290,000 distinct CDR3 sequences, 10% to 15% of them present only once. The source material was blood. The receptor source for this set is a woman under 40 with Graves' hyperthyroidism that later progressed to Graves' ophthalmopathy.

This clonotype was picked up many times. The chain has TRBV7-9 and TRBJ2-5; 7 positions agree with TRBD2. J was trimmed by 5 bases and V by 0 bases; bases with no gene match: 6. In germline, CDR1 is SEHNR, CDR2 FQNEAQ (reference sequence). The CDR3 extends over 15 amino acids. CDR3 sequence: CASSLAGGPFETQYF. Written as DNA, the CDR3 is TGTGCCAGCAGCTTAGCGGGAGGGCCCTTTGAGACCCAGTACTTC.

This clonotype was counted many times. The V call is TRBV27, the J call TRBJ2-7, with D perhaps given as TRBD1 or TRBD2 (5 bases each). V was clipped by 6 bases and J by 9 bases, with 18 bases between them. The CDR3 sequence is 13 residues long. Germline V gene data show CDR1 as MNHEY and CDR2 as SMNVEV (reference sequence). CDR3 sequence (DNA): TGTGCCAGCAGACCGAGAGGGGTAGAGGGGCAGTACTTC. It yields the protein CASRPRGVEGQYF.

A few counts support this clonotype. A read error may account for a junction end that differs from germline. This chain links TRBV12-3 or TRBV12-4 with TRBJ1-1; 9 nucleotides match TRBD1. The length of the CDR3 is 14 residues. The chain's CDR3 is CASSHWTGDTKAFF. The DNA for the CDR3 is TGTGCCAGCAGTCACTGGACAGGGGACACTAAAGCTTTCTTT.

This clonotype was found many times. The gene calls are TRBV7-9 and TRBJ2-5; D possibly corresponds to TRBD1 (5 bases). V lost 3 bases and J lost 5, with 10 bases in between. Germline V CDR1 and CDR2: SEHNR, FQNEAQ (reference sequence). CDR3 length: 13 amino acids. The CDR3: CASSFVGPETQYF. Here the CDR3 DNA reads TGTGCCAGCAGCTTTGTGGGGCCGGAGACCCAGTACTTC.

This clonotype was recorded at least ten times. The rearrangement links TRBV7-9 to TRBJ1-5, with a weak D call TRBD1 (5 bases). Germline-derived CDR1 and CDR2 are SEHNR and FQNEAQ (reference sequence). The germline V and J ends were trimmed by 1 base and 0 bases, with 10 bases remaining between them. The CDR3 is 16 amino acids. The DNA for the CDR3 is TGTGCCAGCAGCTTAGGAACGGGGGATAGCAATCAGCCCCAGCATTTT. Translating gives CASSLGTGDSNQPQHF. Full variable domain (remainder filled in from reference TRBV7-9 and TRBJ1-5): DTGVSQNPRHKITKRGQNVTFRCDPISEHNRLYWYRQTLGQGPEFLTYFQNEAQLEKSRLLSDRFSAERPKGSFSTLEIQRTEQGDSAMYLCASSLGTGDSNQPQHFGDGTRLSIL.

The chain employs TRBV6-2 or TRBV6-3 and TRBJ1-2; D is unclear. CDR3 length: 13 residues. The V gene's germline CDR1 is MNHEY and CDR2 SVGEGT. Trimming removed 4 bases at V and 6 bases at J, with 12 bases between. The CDR3 loop is CASSFGIGNGYTF. CDR3 sequence (DNA): TGTGCCAGCAGTTTTGGTATAGGGAATGGCTACACCTTC.

This clonotype came up many times. This sequence joins TRBV18 and TRBJ1-5, with 7 bases that match TRBD1. The V segment lost 5 bases and the J segment 0 bases; nucleotides outside the gene matches: 4. Germline assignment: CDR1 KGHSH and CDR2 LQKENI. The CDR3 is 15 amino acids. The CDR3 coding sequence is TGTGCCAGCTCAAGACAGGGATATAGCAATCAGCCCCAGCATTTT. Translation gives CASSRQGYSNQPQHF. Drawing the rest from reference TRBV18 and TRBJ1-5, the complete variable domain is NAGVMQNPRHLVRRRGQEARLRCSPMKGHSHVYWYRQLPEEGLKFMVYLQKENIIDESGMPKERFSAEFPKEGPSILRIQQVVRGDSAAYFCASSRQGYSNQPQHFGDGTRLSIL.

This clonotype was counted a few times. The gene calls are TRBV20-1 and TRBJ2-3; no definite D call. The V and J ends lost 0 bases and 5 bases respectively, with 9 bases between them. CDR1 and CDR2 (germline): DFQATT, SNEGSKA (reference sequence). CDR3 size: 13 residues. The DNA of the CDR3 is TGCAGTGCTAGAGATCGAGACCGAGATACGCAGTATTTT. This encodes CSARDRDRDTQYF.

The chain combines TRBV6-2 or TRBV6-3 with TRBJ2-7; TRBD2 aligns across 14 bases. The V and J ends lost 5 bases and 5 bases, in that order; junction bases with no gene match: 2. The CDR3 has 14 amino acids. CDR1 and CDR2 from the germline V gene are MNHEY and SVGEGT. Written as DNA, the CDR3 is TGTGCCAGCAGTGGGACTAGCGGGAGTAACGAGCAGTACTTC. The encoded protein is CASSGTSGSNEQYF.

Many counts were recorded for this clonotype. The V and J genes are TRBV29-1 and TRBJ2-1; D is unresolved. V lost 4 bases and J 2 bases, leaving 9 bases between the germline ends. Germline V gene sequence: CDR1 SQVTM, CDR2 ANQGSEA. The CDR3 runs to 13 residues. The DNA of the CDR3 is TGCAGCGTTGCCATGCAAACCTACAATGAGCAGTTCTTC. It codes for CSVAMQTYNEQFF.

This chain uses TRBV29-1 with TRBJ2-3, with a weak D call TRBD2 (5 bases). The CDR3 covers 14 residues. Trimming pared 0 bases from V and 7 bases from J, leaving 14 bases between. Germline CDR1 is SQVTM and CDR2 is ANQGSEA. Here the CDR3 reads CSVEDPGKGHTQYF. The CDR3 region has the DNA TGCAGCGTTGAAGACCCCGGGAAGGGCCATACGCAGTATTTT.

The V and J genes are TRBV28 and TRBJ2-7; 7 positions match TRBD2. CDR1 MDHEN and CDR2 SYDVKM come from the germline V gene. The V and J ends lost 3 bases and 2 bases, in that order; junction bases with no gene match: 10. The length of the CDR3 is 16 residues. In DNA, the CDR3 is TGTGCCAGCAGTTTTAGGGCGGGAGAGTTGCCCTACGAGCAGTACTTC. Its translation: CASSFRAGELPYEQYF.

The V call is TRBV9, the J call TRBJ1-6; tentative D call: TRBD1 (6 bases). V lost 4 bases and J 8 bases, leaving 7 bases between the germline ends. CDR1 is SGDLS, CDR2 YYNGEE, per germline. The CDR3 spans 12 residues. CDR3 loop: CASSRGDSPLHF. Here the CDR3 DNA reads TGTGCCAGCAGCAGGGGGGATTCACCCCTCCACTTT.

This clonotype was counted ten times or more. The chain couples TRBV4-1 to TRBJ2-1; the match to TRBD2 covers 10 bases. This CDR3 region has 17 residues. V lost 3 bases to trimming and J lost 4 bases; unmatched junction nucleotides: 9. Germline CDR1 is MGHRA and CDR2 is YSYEKL. CDR3 nucleotide sequence: TGCGCCAGCAGCCAGTGGGACAAGCGGGAGGGTTACAATGAGCAGTTCTTC. Protein: CASSQWDKREGYNEQFF.

The chain uses TRBV5-1 and TRBJ2-3, with 7 bases matching TRBD2. CDR1 SGHRS and CDR2 YFSETQ come from the germline V gene. There are 14 residues in the CDR3. The ends lost 1 base at V and 2 bases at J; junction bases unmatched: 1. The DNA for the CDR3 is TGCGCCAGCAGCTTGACTAGCGTCACAGATACGCAGTATTTT. This translates into CASSLTSVTDTQYF.

This clonotype was found a few times. The chain couples TRBV19 to TRBJ2-1; no definite D call. V was cut by 2 bases and J by 9 bases, with 14 bases left in between. From germline, CDR1 is LNHDA and CDR2 SQIVND (reference sequence). There are 14 residues in the CDR3. CDR3 region: CASSIRAPVGEQFF. The CDR3 bases are TGTGCCAGTAGTATAAGAGCCCCCGTGGGTGAGCAGTTCTTC.

This clonotype turned up a few times. The chain uses TRBV11-2 and TRBJ2-3; D unclear. The CDR3 extends over 14 amino acids. V lost 5 bases to trimming and J lost 6 bases, with 15 bases between them. Per germline, CDR1 SGHAT and CDR2 FQNNGV. The CDR3: CASSRALGQDTQYF. The CDR3 coding sequence is TGTGCCAGCAGCAGGGCCCTGGGTCAGGATACGCAGTATTTT.

In this sample, this clonotype turned up many times. The genes are TRBV5-4 and TRBJ2-1; either TRBD1 or TRBD2 may fit D (6 bases each). The CDR3 contains 15 residues. CDR1 is SGHNT and CDR2 is YYREEE in the germline V gene (reference sequence). Trimming removed 2 bases at V and 8 bases at J, with 17 bases between. CDR3 protein: CASSFGGFTWDEQFF. The CDR3 nucleotides are TGTGCCAGCAGCTTCGGGGGCTTCACGTGGGATGAGCAGTTCTTC.

The table lists this clonotype with many counts. The gene calls are TRBV9 and TRBJ2-1; tentative D call: TRBD1 (7 bases). Germline lookup yields CDR1 SGDLS and CDR2 YYNGEE. Trimming took 3 bases from V and 3 from J, leaving 19 bases between them. This CDR3 comprises 17 residues. CDR3: CASSGTGAGRYYNEQFF. The CDR3 DNA sequence: TGTGCCAGCAGCGGGACAGGTGCGGGACGATACTACAATGAGCAGTTCTTC.

The chain has TRBV15 and TRBJ1-3; TRBD1 matches 9 bases. Germline values: CDR1 LNHNV, CDR2 YYDKDF (reference sequence). V shed 1 base, J shed 3 bases, and the junction held 4 bases outside the gene matches. The CDR3 totals 16 residues. CDR3 nucleotide sequence: TGTGCCACCAGCAGAGGACAGGGACAGGGTGGAAACACCATATATTTT. It codes for CATSRGQGQGGNTIYF. The full variable domain, with the rest looked up from reference TRBV15 and TRBJ1-3, is DAMVIQNPRYQVTQFGKPVTLSCSQTLNHNVMYWYQQKSSQAPKLLFHYYDKDFNNEADTPDNFQSRRPNTSFCFLDIRSPGLGDTAMYLCATSRGQGQGGNTIYFGEGSWLTVV.

CDR3 coding DNA: TGTGCCAGCTCACCCCGACATCGGACAGGGTGGGAGCAGTTCTTC. It codes for CASSPRHRTGWEQFF. The V and J genes are TRBV18 and TRBJ2-1, with 8 positions matching TRBD1. CDR1 and CDR2 (germline): KGHSH, LQKENI. The CDR3 loop spans 15 amino acids. The junction had 11 bases not matched to a gene; V was cut back by 3 bases and J by 10 bases. Supplemented by reference TRBV18 and TRBJ2-1, the full variable domain reads NAGVMQNPRHLVRRRGQEARLRCSPMKGHSHVYWYRQLPEEGLKFMVYLQKENIIDESGMPKERFSAEFPKEGPSILRIQQVVRGDSAAYFCASSPRHRTGWEQFFGPGTRLTVL.

The chain couples TRBV2 to TRBJ2-5; D assignment may be TRBD1 or TRBD2 (6 bases each). The germline V and J ends were trimmed by 6 bases and 6 bases, with 23 bases remaining between them. The CDR3 length is 16 residues. Germline V gene sequence: CDR1 SNHLY, CDR2 FYNNEI. The CDR3 is CASRGGGLGSGKTQYF. The CDR3 DNA follows: TGTGCCAGCAGGGGTGGGGGGCTGGGGAGTGGGAAGACCCAGTACTTC.

The V and J genes are TRBV7-9 and TRBJ2-7; perhaps TRBD1 as D (5 bases). Per germline, CDR1 SEHNR and CDR2 FQNEAQ (reference sequence). Deletions cut 5 bases from V and 2 bases from J, with 13 bases between. The CDR3 sequence is 14 residues long. The CDR3 DNA is TGTGCCAGCAGCCCCATAGGACAAACCTACGAGCAGTACTTC. Encoded protein: CASSPIGQTYEQYF.